The next 9 T cell receptor beta chains were all read from a single sample in a study of beta chain features in type 1 diabetes. The authors reverse transcribed all of the isolated RNA, so sequencing captured expressed TCRB transcripts. Sequencing was performed with immunoSEQ multiplex PCR; in TCRdb, only in-frame clones are kept and a portion is missing. The table lists some 160,000 clones, about 9% of them singletons. The study, taken as a whole, reports: Type 1 diabetes patients showed a moderate but significant shortening of TCRB CDR3s in all four CD4+ subsets.

No antigen is known for these receptors. The specimen sequenced was central memory CD4+ T cells from blood. The receptor set was obtained from a woman aged 25 to 39 with type 1 diabetes.

This clone was counted at least ten times. The chain couples TRBV19 to TRBJ1-1, with 9 nucleotides matching TRBD1. CDR1 and CDR2 (germline): LNHDA, SQIVND (reference sequence). CDR3 length: 15 amino acids. Germline trimming cut 4 bases from V and 5 bases from J; bases unmatched to any gene: 8. Here the CDR3 reads CASSTARQGDTEAFF. CDR3 DNA sequence: TGTGCCAGTAGTACCGCGAGACAGGGGGATACTGAAGCTTTCTTT.

The rearrangement joins TRBV9 to TRBJ1-2; 9 bases align to TRBD1. In germline, CDR1 is SGDLS, CDR2 YYNGEE. V trimming: 3 bases; J trimming: 13 bases; junction bases outside the gene matches: 4. The CDR3 is 11 residues long. In nucleotides, the CDR3 is TGTGCCAGCAGCGCGGACAGGGGTTCCACCTTC. Translation: CASSADRGSTF.

The chain is built from TRBV6-5 and TRBJ1-1; TRBD1 agrees at 8 bases. There are 14 residues in the CDR3. Germline V gives CDR1 MNHEY, CDR2 SVGAGI. V gave up 7 bases and J gave up 6 bases; unmatched junction bases: 10. The CDR3 loop reads CASTADRDVPEAFF. DNA for the CDR3: TGTGCCAGCACCGCGGACAGGGATGTCCCTGAAGCTTTCTTT.

This clone occurred a few times. The chain joins TRBV2 to TRBJ2-7; 9 bases line up with TRBD2. Trimming removed 3 bases from V and 5 bases from J; junction bases left unmatched: 8. CDR1 and CDR2 (germline): SNHLY, FYNNEI. The CDR3 has 15 residues. In DNA form, the CDR3 reads TGTGCCAGCAGTGAGGGTAGCGGGGGCCTGCACGAGCAGTACTTC. It encodes CASSEGSGGLHEQYF.

The chain has TRBV6-5 and TRBJ2-5; a possible D gene is TRBD2 (6 bases). Germline V CDR1 and CDR2: MNHEY, SVGAGI. V lost 6 bases, J lost 7 bases, and 9 bases lay in between. This CDR3 has 11 residues. Here the CDR3 DNA reads TGTGCCAGCAGCCAGGGAGGGACCCAGTACTTC. It specifies CASSQGGTQYF.

This clone occurred a few times. The V gene is TRBV7-6, the J gene TRBJ2-1; D call uncertain. The length of the CDR3 is 14 residues. Germline V gene lookup returns CDR1 SGHVS and CDR2 FNYEAQ. The ends were cut back, 1 base at V and 6 bases at J, with 10 bases in the middle. DNA for the CDR3: TGTGCCAGCAGCTTAGACATTACTACCAATGAGCAGTTCTTC. Translated, it gives CASSLDITTNEQFF.

This clone has only a few counts. V is TRBV28 and J is TRBJ1-2; D is possibly TRBD1 (6 bases). CDR1 and CDR2 from the germline V gene are MDHEN and SYDVKM. Trimming stripped 8 bases from V and 5 bases from J, with 15 bases between. CDR3 length equals 13 residues. The CDR3 here is CASRYTGTYGYTF. In nucleotides, the CDR3 is TGTGCCAGCCGTTACACAGGGACGTATGGCTACACCTTC.

This rearrangement joins TRBV6-5 to TRBJ2-5; a possible D gene is TRBD1 (5 bases). Germline lookup yields CDR1 MNHEY and CDR2 SVGAGI. V lost 6 bases and J lost 1, with 15 bases in between. The CDR3 length is 15 residues. The CDR3 DNA follows: TGTGCCAGCAGCCTACAAGGCCAGGGCCAAGAGACCCAGTACTTC. It is translated as CASSLQGQGQETQYF.

The chain links TRBV4-1 to TRBJ2-5; D uncertain. CDR3 length equals 12 residues. Trimming left V 0 bases short and J 5 bases short, with 4 bases between. Per the germline V gene, CDR1 is MGHRA and CDR2 is YSYEKL. Written as DNA, the CDR3 is TGCGCCAGCAGCCAAGATGAGGAGACCCAGTACTTC. Protein sequence: CASSQDEETQYF.